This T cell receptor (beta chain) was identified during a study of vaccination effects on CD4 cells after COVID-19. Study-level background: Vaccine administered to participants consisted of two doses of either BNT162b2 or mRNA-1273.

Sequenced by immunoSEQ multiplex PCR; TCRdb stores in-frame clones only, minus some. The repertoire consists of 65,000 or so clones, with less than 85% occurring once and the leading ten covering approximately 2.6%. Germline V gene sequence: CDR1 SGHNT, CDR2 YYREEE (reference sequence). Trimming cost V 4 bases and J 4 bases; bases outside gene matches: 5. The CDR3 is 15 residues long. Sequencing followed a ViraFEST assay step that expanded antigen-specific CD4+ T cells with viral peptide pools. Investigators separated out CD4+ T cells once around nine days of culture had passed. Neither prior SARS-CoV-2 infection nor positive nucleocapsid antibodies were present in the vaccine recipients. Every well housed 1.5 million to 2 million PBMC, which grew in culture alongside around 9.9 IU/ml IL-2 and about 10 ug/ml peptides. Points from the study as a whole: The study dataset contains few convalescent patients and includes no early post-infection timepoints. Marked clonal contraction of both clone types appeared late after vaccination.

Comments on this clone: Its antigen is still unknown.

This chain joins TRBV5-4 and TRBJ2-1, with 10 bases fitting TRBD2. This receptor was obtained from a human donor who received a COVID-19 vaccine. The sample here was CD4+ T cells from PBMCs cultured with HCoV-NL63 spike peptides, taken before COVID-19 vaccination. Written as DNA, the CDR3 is TGTGCCAGCAGCCAGGGACTAGCGCGGTACAATGAGCAGTTCTTC. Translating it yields CASSQGLARYNEQFF. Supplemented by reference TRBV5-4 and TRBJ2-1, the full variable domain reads ETGVTQSPTHLIKTRGQQVTLRCSSQSGHNTVSWYQQALGQGPQFIFQYYREEENGRGNFPPRFSGLQFPNYSSELNVNALELDDSALYLCASSQGLARYNEQFFGPGTRLTVL.